The rows below give T cell receptor beta chains drawn from one sample of a study of blood T cell repertoires in COVID-19. Profiling relied on immunoSEQ multiplex PCR, and the TCRdb table lists in-frame clones only, not all of them. This sample carries approximately 130,000 clones, almost 85% of them seen once, and the ten largest clones take roughly 12%. Material: peripheral blood. Source of these receptors: a human donor in a cohort sampled during active COVID-19. Both conserved end residues are part of each CDR3. D genes are given only for firm matches. Size is stated for part of the rows, as once, few or many counts, or as a class when the clone is expanded.

clone size: few
J gene: TRBJ1-6
CDR3 length: 14
D gene: TRBD1
V gene: TRBV7-9
CDR3 protein: CASTLTTGVSPLHF
CDR3 DNA: TGTGCCAGCACTCTAACGACAGGGGTTTCACCCCTCCACTTT

clone size: few
J gene: TRBJ2-2
CDR3 length: 15
D gene: TRBD2
V gene: TRBV2
CDR3 protein: CASSVQTSRAGELFF
CDR3 DNA: TGTGCCAGCAGTGTACAGACTAGCCGGGCCGGGGAGCTGTTTTTT

clone size: -
J gene: TRBJ2-1
CDR3 length: 16
D gene: -
V gene: TRBV9
CDR3 protein: CASSAISGVSYNEQFF
CDR3 DNA: TGTGCCAGCAGCGCGATTAGCGGCGTCTCCTACAATGAGCAGTTCTTC

clone size: -
J gene: TRBJ2-5
CDR3 length: 17
D gene: TRBD2
V gene: TRBV10-1
CDR3 protein: CASSESTGGGPLETQYF
CDR3 DNA: TGCGCCAGCAGTGAGTCGACTGGCGGGGGGCCCTTGGAGACCCAGTACTTC

clone size: -
J gene: TRBJ2-1
CDR3 length: 15
D gene: -
V gene: TRBV19
CDR3 protein: CASTLAAYSYNEQFF
CDR3 DNA: TGTGCCAGTACCCTTGCGGCCTACTCCTACAATGAGCAGTTCTTC

clone size: -
J gene: TRBJ1-6
CDR3 length: 14
D gene: TRBD1
V gene: TRBV5-4
CDR3 protein: CASGPGTANSPLHF
CDR3 DNA: TGTGCCAGCGGCCCCGGGACAGCCAATTCACCCCTCCACTTT

clone size: -
J gene: TRBJ2-1
CDR3 length: 15
D gene: -
V gene: TRBV2
CDR3 protein: CASSELGAPPHEQFF
CDR3 DNA: TGTGCCAGCAGTGAACTTGGGGCCCCCCCGCATGAGCAGTTCTTC

clone size: -
J gene: TRBJ2-1
CDR3 length: 13
D gene: -
V gene: TRBV27
CDR3 protein: CASRIQGYNEQFF
CDR3 DNA: TGTGCCAGCCGGATACAGGGCTACAATGAGCAGTTCTTC

clone size: -
J gene: TRBJ2-1
CDR3 length: 15
D gene: TRBD2
V gene: TRBV6-5
CDR3 protein: CASSARRGGYNEQFF
CDR3 DNA: TGTGCCAGCAGCGCAAGGCGGGGGGGATACAATGAGCAGTTCTTC

clone size: -
J gene: TRBJ1-6
CDR3 length: 19
D gene: TRBD1
V gene: TRBV15
CDR3 protein: CATSRAGTGVSSYNSPLHF
CDR3 DNA: TGTGCCACCAGCAGAGCCGGGACAGGGGTCAGCTCCTATAATTCACCCCTCCACTTT

clone size: -
J gene: TRBJ1-2
CDR3 length: 13
D gene: -
V gene: TRBV3-1/TRBV3-2
CDR3 protein: CASSQEVQGANTF
CDR3 DNA: TGTGCCAGCAGCCAAGAAGTACAGGGAGCAAACACCTTC

clone size: many
J gene: TRBJ2-3
CDR3 length: 13
D gene: -
V gene: TRBV2
CDR3 protein: CASRGDNTDTQYF
CDR3 DNA: TGTGCCAGTCGTGGAGATAACACAGATACGCAGTATTTT

clone size: -
J gene: TRBJ2-5
CDR3 length: 13
D gene: TRBD1
V gene: TRBV18
CDR3 protein: CASSRTGQETQYF
CDR3 DNA: TGTGCCAGCTCAAGGACAGGCCAAGAGACCCAGTACTTC

clone size: -
J gene: TRBJ2-3
CDR3 length: 17
D gene: TRBD2
V gene: TRBV13
CDR3 protein: CASSSGPLAGGRDTQYF
CDR3 DNA: TGTGCCAGCAGCTCTGGTCCCCTAGCGGGGGGGCGGGATACGCAGTATTTT

clone size: -
J gene: TRBJ2-1
CDR3 length: 16
D gene: -
V gene: TRBV7-9
CDR3 protein: CASSSPGRTVGDEQFF
CDR3 DNA: TGTGCCAGCAGCTCCCCGGGGAGGACGGTGGGGGATGAGCAGTTCTTC

clone size: -
J gene: TRBJ2-1
CDR3 length: 16
D gene: TRBD2
V gene: TRBV7-8
CDR3 protein: CASSPRRASGNNEQFF
CDR3 DNA: TGTGCCAGCAGCCCTAGACGGGCTAGCGGAAACAATGAGCAGTTCTTC